This entry features one TCR beta chain sequence. No antigen is known for it. A mixed TRB-A/B primer pool amplified rearranged TRB by multiplex touch-down PCR. TCRdb reprocessed the multiplex PCR reads with MiXCR, giving one entry per CDR3 protein. Of 2,000 or so distinct CDR3 sequences in the sample, approximately 60% were seen once. The CDR3 has 16 amino acids. With 3 bases removed from V and 0 bases from J, the gap between germline ends came to 17 bases. Germline CDR1 is GTSNPN and CDR2 is SVGIG (reference sequence). The source of the sample is a study of T cell repertoires in aging, cancer and after chemotherapy. The template was genomic DNA from peripheral blood, not RNA. Study-level points and caveats: Rebound thymic output was suggested by rising median generation probability during chemotherapy in each cancer cohort.

Material for sequencing was blood. This TCR derives from a human donor with a solid tumor. The V call is TRBV30, the J call TRBJ1-2; D is perhaps TRBD1 (5 bases). The DNA of the CDR3 is TGTGCCTGGAGCTCCCAGACCACCAGGGCTAACTATGGCTACACCTTC. It translates to CAWSSQTTRANYGYTF.